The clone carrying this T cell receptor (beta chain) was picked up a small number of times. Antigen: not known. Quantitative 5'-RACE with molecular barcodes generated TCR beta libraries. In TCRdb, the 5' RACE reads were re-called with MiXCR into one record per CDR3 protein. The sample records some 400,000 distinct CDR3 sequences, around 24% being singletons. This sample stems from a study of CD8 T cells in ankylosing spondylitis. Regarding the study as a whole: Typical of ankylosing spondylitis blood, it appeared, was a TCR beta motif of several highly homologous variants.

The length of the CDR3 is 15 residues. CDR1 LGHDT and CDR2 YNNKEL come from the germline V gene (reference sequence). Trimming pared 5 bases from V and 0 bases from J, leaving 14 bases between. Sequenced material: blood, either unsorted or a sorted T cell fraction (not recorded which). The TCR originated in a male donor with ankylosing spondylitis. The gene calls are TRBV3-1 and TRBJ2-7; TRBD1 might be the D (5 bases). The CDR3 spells CASSARLGHSYEQYF. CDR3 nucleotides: TGTGCCAGCAGCGCTCGGTTGGGGCACTCCTACGAGCAGTACTTC.